Below are 6 T cell receptor beta chains sequenced from a single sample in a study of T cell changes during pregnancy in multiple sclerosis. The table came from immunoSEQ multiplex PCR; TCRdb's copy has only in-frame clones and leaves some out. The sample contains 50,000 to 60,000 clones, 92% of which appear only once. This sample comprised CD4+ T cells from peripheral blood mononuclear cells, obtained in the second trimester of pregnancy. The receptors stem from a female donor with multiple sclerosis, enrolled in a pregnancy study.

The chain is built from TRBV6-1 and TRBJ2-1; D gene ambiguous. Germline CDR1 reads MNHNS; CDR2 reads SASEGT. Deletions cut 5 bases from V and 3 bases from J, with 5 bases between. The CDR3 is 12 amino acids. CDR3 sequence reads: CASSNSYNEQFF. Here the CDR3 DNA reads TGTGCCAGCAGTAACAGCTACAATGAGCAGTTCTTC.

CDR3 amino acids: CASSLQGAGEKLFF. DNA for the CDR3: TGTGCCAGCAGCTTACAGGGGGCTGGGGAAAAACTGTTTTTT. The chain combines TRBV5-4 with TRBJ1-4, with TRBD1 matching over 9 bases. CDR1 SGHNT and CDR2 YYREEE come from the germline V gene (reference sequence). J was trimmed by 8 bases and V by 2 bases; bases with no gene match: 4. This CDR3 is built from 14 residues.

This chain uses TRBV11-2 with TRBJ2-5; the D gene is possibly TRBD2 (6 bases). Germline V gene sequence: CDR1 SGHAT, CDR2 FQNNGV. Trimming stripped 5 bases from V and 5 bases from J, with 15 bases between. The CDR3 is 14 residues long. As DNA, the CDR3 is TGTGCCAGCAGCGGCTTGGCGGGGATTGAGACCCAGTACTTC. This translates into CASSGLAGIETQYF.

The chain carries TRBV6-1 and TRBJ2-1; no clear D gene. Trimming took off 6 bases at V and 10 bases at J, with 13 bases between the two ends. CDR3 length equals 12 residues. Germline-derived CDR1 and CDR2 are MNHNS and SASEGT. The CDR3, as DNA: TGTGCCAGCAGGACCGGAGTACTAGAGCAGTTCTTC. Protein: CASRTGVLEQFF.

The chain uses TRBV7-6 and TRBJ2-1; 11 bases are a match to TRBD1. V dropped 2 bases and J dropped 2; count of bases not matched to a gene: 2. Germline-derived CDR1 and CDR2 are SGHVS and FNYEAQ. This CDR3 region has 16 residues. In DNA form, the CDR3 reads TGTGCCAGCAGCTTAATGGGACAGGGGGCCTACAATGAGCAGTTCTTC. Translated, it gives CASSLMGQGAYNEQFF.

The gene calls are TRBV19 and TRBJ1-6, with no clear D. CDR3 length equals 15 residues. Germline V gives CDR1 LNHDA, CDR2 SQIVND (reference sequence). V was shortened by 8 bases and J by 0 bases, with 11 bases between the two germline ends. CDR3 sequence reads: CASLTRDSYNSPLHF. In DNA, the CDR3 is TGTGCCAGTCTGACTCGGGACTCCTATAATTCACCCCTCCACTTT.